The clone carrying this T cell receptor (beta chain) was counted once. Its cognate antigen is unknown. 60 Vbeta and 13 Jbeta primers were used in PCR. Sequencing was performed with immunoSEQ multiplex PCR; in TCRdb, only in-frame clones are kept and a portion is missing. The sample holds around 190,000 clones, around 81% seen once. The data originate from a study of cytomegalovirus exposure and HLA in healthy donors. General observations from the study: The HLA-A and HLA-B alleles of most subjects were reportedly predicted accurately from TCR beta sequences.

The trim removed 1 base at V and 5 bases at J, leaving 4 bases unmatched. CDR1 is SGDLS and CDR2 is YYNGEE in the germline V gene. CDR3 size: 16 residues. The chain has TRBV9 and TRBJ2-2, with 11 bases that match TRBD1. This receptor was obtained from a man between 40 and 49 years old in good health and CMV-seronegative. Sequencing was done on a sample of PBMCs. In nucleotides, the CDR3 is TGTGCCAGCAGCGTATCCGGACAGGGGGCTACCGGGGAGCTGTTTTTT. Protein product: CASSVSGQGATGELFF. Using reference TRBV9 and TRBJ2-2 for the parts outside the CDR3, the full variable domain is DSGVTQTPKHLITATGQRVTLRCSPRSGDLSVYWYQQSLDQGLQFLIQYYNGEERAKGNILERFSAQQFPDLHSELNLSSLELGDSALYFCASSVSGQGATGELFFGEGSRLTVL.